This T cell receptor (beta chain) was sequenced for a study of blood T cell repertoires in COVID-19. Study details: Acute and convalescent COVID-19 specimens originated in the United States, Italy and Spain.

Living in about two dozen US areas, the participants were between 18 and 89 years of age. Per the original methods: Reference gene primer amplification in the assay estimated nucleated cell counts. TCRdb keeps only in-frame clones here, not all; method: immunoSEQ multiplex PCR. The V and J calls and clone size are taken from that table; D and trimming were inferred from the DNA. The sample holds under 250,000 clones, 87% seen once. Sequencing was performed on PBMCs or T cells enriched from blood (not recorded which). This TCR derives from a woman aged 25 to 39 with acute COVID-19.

The CDR3: CASSPTTGANTEAFF. CDR3 bases: TGTGCCAGCAGCCCAACGACAGGGGCGAACACTGAAGCTTTCTTT. The chain employs TRBV7-8 and TRBJ1-1; 8 bases fit TRBD1. After removal of 5 bases from V and 1 base from J, the junction contained 6 bases not matched to a gene. There are 15 residues in the CDR3. CDR1 is SGHVS and CDR2 is FQNEAQ in the germline V gene.